The 21 T cell receptor beta chains reported below all come from one sample, sequenced in a study of blood T cell repertoires in COVID-19 (dated by TCRdb to about 2020). Library method: the immunoSEQ multiplex PCR assay. Not all clones reach the TCRdb copy of this immuneACCESS table, which keeps in-frame sequences only. Checked studies attribute under half of the gap to unresolved V genes and leave the rest unexplained. For this sample the table gives around 340,000 clones, of which approximately 91% were detected only once. The ten biggest clones cover approximately 1% of the sample. Source material: PBMCs or T cells enriched from blood (not recorded which). These receptor sequences come from a woman in her thirties who had been exposed to COVID-19.

The V gene is TRBV28, the J gene TRBJ2-7; D gene uncertain. Germline V lookup: CDR1 MDHEN, CDR2 SYDVKM. Deletions cut 6 bases from V and 5 bases from J, with 8 bases between. This CDR3 comprises 11 residues. CDR3 amino acids: CASRAQDEQYF. The CDR3 DNA reads TGTGCCAGCAGGGCCCAGGACGAGCAGTACTTC.

This sequence joins TRBV7-8 and TRBJ1-3; D uncertain. With 3 bases removed from V and 5 bases from J, the gap between germline ends came to 11 bases. The CDR3 length is 14 residues. The V gene's germline CDR1 is SGHVS and CDR2 FQNEAQ. The CDR3 nucleotides read TGTGCCAGCAGCTTGGGAGATGCTCGAAACACCATATATTTT. It codes for CASSLGDARNTIYF.

In nucleotides, the CDR3 is TGTGCCAGCAGCCCAGGGACTAGCGGGAGAAGGATTGGAGAGACCCAGTACTTC. The encoded protein is CASSPGTSGRRIGETQYF. V is TRBV3-1 (or the pseudogene TRBV3-2) and J is TRBJ2-5; 14 bases line up with TRBD2. The V and J ends lost 4 bases and 4 bases, in that order; junction bases with no gene match: 11. Germline V lookup: CDR1 LGHDT, CDR2 YNNKEL (reference sequence). CDR3 length: 18 amino acids.

This chain connects TRBV7-6 to TRBJ2-1; 7 bases match TRBD2. Germline V gene data show CDR1 as SGHVS and CDR2 as FNYEAQ. The V and J ends lost 2 bases and 3 bases, in that order; junction bases with no gene match: 7. The CDR3 is 16 amino acids. The CDR3 reads CASSLPRGSNYNEQFF. As DNA, the CDR3 is TGTGCCAGCAGCTTACCGCGCGGGAGCAACTACAATGAGCAGTTCTTC. The full variable domain, in which reference TRBV7-6 and TRBJ2-1 provide the parts outside the CDR3, is GAGVSQSPRYKVTKRGQDVALRCDPISGHVSLYWYRQALGQGPEFLTYFNYEAQQDKSGLPNDRFSAERPEGSISTLTIQRTEQRDSAMYRCASSLPRGSNYNEQFFGPGTRLTVL.

The chain has TRBV11-3 and TRBJ2-1, with D possibly being TRBD1 (5 bases). This CDR3 has 14 residues. Germline V gene data show CDR1 as SGHNT and CDR2 as YENEEA. The V end lost 0 bases, the J end lost 7 bases, and 10 bases lay between the germline ends. The CDR3 loop is CASSLDDRRNEQFF. The CDR3 nucleotides read TGTGCCAGCAGCTTAGATGACAGAAGGAATGAGCAGTTCTTC.

V usage is TRBV7-9 and J usage is TRBJ2-5; D is unresolved. There are 16 residues in the CDR3. Trimming took off 2 bases at V and 4 bases at J, with 17 bases between the two ends. CDR1 and CDR2 (germline): SEHNR, FQNEAQ (reference sequence). The CDR3 spells CASSLPSASERETQYF. The CDR3 nucleotides are TGTGCCAGCAGCTTACCCTCGGCAAGCGAACGAGAGACCCAGTACTTC.

The sample holds one count of this clone. The chain uses TRBV19 and TRBJ1-2, with TRBD1 as a possible D gene (5 bases). Germline CDR1 is LNHDA and CDR2 is SQIVND (reference sequence). V lost 5 bases and J lost 13, with 29 bases in between. The CDR3 runs 16 residues. CDR3 DNA: TGTGCCAGTAGTCTAGGCCTCGGATTCACAGGATTTGCGTCCACCTTC. Encoded protein: CASSLGLGFTGFASTF.

J is TRBJ2-7 and V is TRBV28, with 7 bases that match TRBD2. There are 16 residues in the CDR3. J was trimmed by 1 base and V by 5 bases; bases with no gene match: 11. Germline assignment: CDR1 MDHEN and CDR2 SYDVKM. The CDR3 loop reads CASSGGGIAASYEQYF. The CDR3 DNA follows: TGTGCCAGCAGTGGGGGGGGGATAGCGGCATCCTACGAGCAGTACTTC. The whole variable domain, remainder taken from reference TRBV28 and TRBJ2-7, is DVKVTQSSRYLVKRTGEKVFLECVQDMDHENMFWYRQDPGLGLRLIYFSYDVKMKEKGDIPEGYSVSREKKERFSLILESASTNQTSMYLCASSGGGIAASYEQYFGPGTRLTVT.

This chain links TRBV2 with TRBJ1-3; D unclear. This CDR3 has 17 residues. The germline gives CDR1 SNHLY, CDR2 FYNNEI. Trimming took 2 bases from V and 4 from J, leaving 18 bases between them. The CDR3 loop is CASSEPVTSSAGNTIYF. CDR3 bases: TGTGCCAGCAGTGAACCAGTAACCTCTTCTGCAGGAAACACCATATATTTT.

The V call is TRBV6-6, the J call TRBJ1-2, with D tentatively TRBD1 (6 bases). Germline V lookup: CDR1 MNHNY, CDR2 SVGAGI (reference sequence). V lost 7 bases and J lost 2, with 11 bases in between. The CDR3 runs 13 residues. CDR3 loop: CASTGRGNYGYTF. The CDR3 coding sequence is TGTGCCAGCACTGGGAGGGGGAACTATGGCTACACCTTC.

The chain carries TRBV3-1 (or the pseudogene TRBV3-2) and TRBJ2-1; 10 positions match TRBD2. Germline V gene lookup returns CDR1 LGHDT and CDR2 YNNKEL (reference sequence). CDR3 size: 15 residues. J gave up 6 bases and V 1 base, and 3 bases lay outside the gene matches. The CDR3 protein is CASSQAGLAFNEQFF. The CDR3 DNA reads TGTGCCAGCAGCCAAGCGGGACTAGCGTTCAATGAGCAGTTCTTC.

The chain carries TRBV5-5 and TRBJ1-5; D is unclear. The CDR3 runs 18 residues. Trimming took off 4 bases at V and 0 bases at J, with 20 bases between the two ends. Germline V gene lookup returns CDR1 SGHKS and CDR2 YYEKEE (reference sequence). The CDR3 DNA reads as TGTGCCAGCAGCCCTAAACCACTCGACGGGTATAGCAATCAGCCCCAGCATTTT. It translates to CASSPKPLDGYSNQPQHF.

The chain recombines TRBV7-9 with TRBJ1-2; no reliable D call. The CDR3 covers 15 residues. Germline CDR1 SEHNR, CDR2 FQNEAQ (reference sequence). V lost 4 bases and J 0 bases, leaving 12 bases between the germline ends. The CDR3 is CASSSSEVTNYGYTF. In DNA form, the CDR3 reads TGTGCCAGCAGCTCCTCGGAGGTAACTAACTATGGCTACACCTTC.

V usage is TRBV3-1 (or the pseudogene TRBV3-2) and J usage is TRBJ1-2, with TRBD1 as a possible D gene (6 bases). The V gene lost 8 bases and the J gene lost 8 bases, with 12 bases spanning the gap. Germline lookup yields CDR1 LGHDT and CDR2 YNNKEL (reference sequence). The CDR3 is made up of 11 amino acids. The CDR3 region is CASRAGEGYTF. The CDR3 region has the DNA TGTGCCAGCCGCGCAGGGGAGGGCTACACCTTC.

This clone has more than one count but fewer than ten. The chain has TRBV27 and TRBJ2-7; weak D call: TRBD1 (5 bases). This CDR3 has 16 residues. Per the germline V gene, CDR1 is MNHEY and CDR2 is SMNVEV (reference sequence). The ends were cut back, 0 bases at V and 2 bases at J, with 14 bases in the middle. CDR3 sequence: CASSLSAGIYAYEQYF. In DNA, the CDR3 is TGTGCCAGCAGTTTATCGGCAGGGATATATGCCTACGAGCAGTACTTC.

The chain couples TRBV6-2 or TRBV6-3 to TRBJ2-5, with a tentative D call TRBD2 (5 bases). The ends were cut back, 5 bases at V and 0 bases at J, with 10 bases in the middle. The CDR3 consists of 14 residues. CDR1 and CDR2 (germline): MNHEY, SVGEGT. For the CDR3, the DNA is TGTGCCAGCAGTACTGGTAGCGACCAAGAGACCCAGTACTTC. This codes for CASSTGSDQETQYF.

This sequence joins TRBV6-6 and TRBJ1-2; TRBD1 agrees at 8 bases. From germline, CDR1 is MNHNY and CDR2 SVGAGI (reference sequence). Trimming took 5 bases from V and 4 from J; bases not matched to a gene: 15. CDR3 length: 17 amino acids. The CDR3 nucleotides are TGTGCCAGCAGTCGGAAGGTTTCGGGACAGGTGATCTATGGCTACACCTTC. As protein: CASSRKVSGQVIYGYTF.

The rearrangement joins TRBV19 to TRBJ2-3; D is uncertain. Germline V gives CDR1 LNHDA, CDR2 SQIVND (reference sequence). With 3 bases removed from V and 6 bases from J, the gap between germline ends came to 7 bases. This CDR3 comprises 12 residues. CDR3 DNA sequence: TGTGCCAGTAGTATCCAAGAGGATACGCAGTATTTT. This sequence encodes CASSIQEDTQYF. The full variable domain, in which reference TRBV19 and TRBJ2-3 provide the parts outside the CDR3, is DGGITQSPKYLFRKEGQNVTLSCEQNLNHDAMYWYRQDPGQGLRLIYYSQIVNDFQKGDIAEGYSVSREKKESFPLTVTSAQKNPTAFYLCASSIQEDTQYFGPGTRLTVL.

J is TRBJ1-5 and V is TRBV28, with a possible D match to TRBD1 (6 bases). Trimming cost V 7 bases and J 3 bases, with 13 bases left between them. This CDR3 has 14 residues. Germline V gives CDR1 MDHEN, CDR2 SYDVKM. The CDR3 region is CASTGGGPNQPQHF. CDR3 sequence (DNA): TGTGCCAGCACCGGGGGGGGCCCCAATCAGCCCCAGCATTTT.

The chain is built from TRBV4-1 and TRBJ2-1; D perhaps matches TRBD2 (5 bases). The V gene lost 2 bases and the J gene lost 9 bases, with 14 bases spanning the gap. This CDR3 region has 14 residues. In germline, CDR1 is MGHRA, CDR2 YSYEKL. DNA of the CDR3: TGCGCCAGCAGCCAACCTACTAGACGTGGTGAGCAGTTCTTC. Amino acid sequence: CASSQPTRRGEQFF.

The chain recombines TRBV29-1 with TRBJ2-3; D unresolved. The V gene's germline CDR1 is SQVTM and CDR2 ANQGSEA. V lost 2 bases and J lost 7, with 7 bases in between. The CDR3 has 11 amino acids. CDR3 in amino acids: CSVEPGNTQYF. The CDR3 nucleotides are TGCAGCGTTGAACCAGGAAATACGCAGTATTTT.